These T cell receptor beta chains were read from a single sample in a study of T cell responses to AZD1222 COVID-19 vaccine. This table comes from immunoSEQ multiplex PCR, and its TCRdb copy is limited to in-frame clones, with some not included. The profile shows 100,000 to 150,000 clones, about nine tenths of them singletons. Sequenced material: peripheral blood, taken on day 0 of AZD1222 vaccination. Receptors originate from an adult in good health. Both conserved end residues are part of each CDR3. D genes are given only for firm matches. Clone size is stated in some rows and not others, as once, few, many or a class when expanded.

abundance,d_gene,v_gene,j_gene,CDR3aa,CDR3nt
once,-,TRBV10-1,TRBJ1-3,CASSGTPGNTIYF,TGCGCCAGCAGCGGGACTCCTGGAAACACCATATATTTT
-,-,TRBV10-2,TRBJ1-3,CATHGGRRSGNTIYF,TGCGCCACCCACGGTGGACGACGCTCTGGAAACACCATATATTTT
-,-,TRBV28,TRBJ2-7,CASTKGLAYEQYF,TGTGCCAGCACAAAAGGACTCGCCTACGAGCAGTACTTC
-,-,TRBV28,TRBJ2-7,CASILTVGGSYEQYF,TGTGCCAGCATTTTGACTGTGGGGGGCTCCTACGAGCAGTACTTC
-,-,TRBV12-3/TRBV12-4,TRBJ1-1,CASSFFVNTEAFF,TGTGCCAGCAGTTTTTTCGTGAACACTGAAGCTTTCTTT
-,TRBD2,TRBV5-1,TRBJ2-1,CASSLAFGAGVFNEQFF,TGCGCCAGCAGCTTGGCGTTCGGGGCGGGGGTTTTTAATGAGCAGTTCTTC
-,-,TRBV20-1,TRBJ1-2,CSATRDTF,TGCAGTGCCACGAGGGACACCTTC
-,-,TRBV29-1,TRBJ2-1,CSVEVSYNEQFF,TGCAGCGTTGAAGTGTCCTACAATGAGCAGTTCTTC
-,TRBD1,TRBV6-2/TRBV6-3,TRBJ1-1,CASSYSTGAYTEAFF,TGTGCCAGCAGTTACTCAACAGGGGCGTACACTGAAGCTTTCTTT
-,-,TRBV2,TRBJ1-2,CASSEWTVYGYTF,TGTGCCAGCAGTGAATGGACGGTCTATGGCTACACCTTC
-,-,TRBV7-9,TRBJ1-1,CASSAPMARDLQEAFF,TGTGCCAGCAGCGCCCCGATGGCACGCGACCTACAAGAAGCTTTCTTT
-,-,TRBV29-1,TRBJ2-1,CSVITAQVNNEQFF,TGCAGCGTTATCACGGCCCAAGTTAACAATGAGCAGTTCTTC
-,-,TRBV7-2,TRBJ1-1,CASSLEQGRALFTEAFF,TGTGCCAGCAGCTTAGAGCAGGGACGGGCCTTATTCACTGAAGCTTTCTTT
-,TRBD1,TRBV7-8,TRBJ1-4,CASSTGDRGPEKLFF,TGTGCCAGCAGCACGGGGGACAGGGGACCCGAAAAACTGTTTTTT
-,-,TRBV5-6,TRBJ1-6,CASSSGGGDNSPLHF,TGTGCCAGCAGCTCTGGAGGGGGGGATAATTCACCCCTCCACTTT
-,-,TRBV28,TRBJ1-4,CASSLHESHRGEKLFF,TGTGCCAGCAGCCTCCACGAGAGCCATCGGGGGGAAAAACTGTTTTTT
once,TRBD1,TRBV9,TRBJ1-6,CASSVGLDRDSPLHF,TGTGCCAGCAGCGTAGGATTGGACAGGGATTCACCCCTCCACTTT
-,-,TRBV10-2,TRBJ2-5,CASNDLGGETQYF,TGCGCCAGCAACGACCTGGGGGGCGAGACCCAGTACTTC
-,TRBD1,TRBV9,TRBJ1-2,CASSVDGGQGGYGYTF,TGTGCCAGCAGCGTAGATGGTGGACAGGGCGGGTATGGCTACACCTTC
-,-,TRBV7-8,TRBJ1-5,CASSLEGNSNQPQHF,TGTGCCAGCAGCTTAGAGGGAAATAGCAATCAGCCCCAGCATTTT
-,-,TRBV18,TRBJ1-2,CASSPYDSTNYGYTF,TGTGCCAGCTCACCTTACGACAGCACTAACTATGGCTACACCTTC
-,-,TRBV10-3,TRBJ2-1,CAISEGRGFDEQFF,TGTGCCATCAGTGAAGGGCGAGGGTTCGATGAGCAGTTCTTC
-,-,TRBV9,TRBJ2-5,CASSFGPGGGQHRETQYF,TGTGCCAGCAGTTTCGGCCCTGGGGGCGGACAACACAGGGAGACCCAGTACTTC
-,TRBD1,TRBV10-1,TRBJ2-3,CASSGTGGRGGTDTQYF,TGCGCCAGCAGCGGGACAGGGGGTCGAGGGGGCACAGATACGCAGTATTTT
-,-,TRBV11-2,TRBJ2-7,CASSPEAGADEQYF,TGTGCCAGCAGCCCTGAAGCCGGGGCCGACGAGCAGTACTTC
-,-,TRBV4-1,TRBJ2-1,CASSQADLLGSSYNEQFF,TGCGCCAGCAGCCAAGCGGATTTATTGGGTAGCTCCTACAATGAGCAGTTCTTC
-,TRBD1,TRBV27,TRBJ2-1,CASSWGQGAKGWYNEQFF,TGTGCCAGCAGTTGGGGACAGGGGGCGAAGGGATGGTACAATGAGCAGTTCTTC
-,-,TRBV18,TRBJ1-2,CASSHLPAPDGYTF,TGTGCCAGCTCACACCTCCCGGCTCCGGATGGCTACACCTTC
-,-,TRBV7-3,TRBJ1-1,CASSSDRNTEAFF,TGTGCCAGCAGCTCCGACAGGAACACTGAAGCTTTCTTT
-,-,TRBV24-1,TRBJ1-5,CATSDTGWGNQPQHF,TGTGCCACCAGTGACACAGGGTGGGGCAATCAGCCCCAGCATTTT
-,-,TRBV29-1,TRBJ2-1,CSVEMDLNGNEQFF,TGCAGCGTTGAAATGGACCTTAATGGCAATGAGCAGTTCTTC
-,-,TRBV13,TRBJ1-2,CASSLGLEGVYGYTF,TGTGCCAGCAGCTTAGGCCTAGAGGGCGTCTATGGCTACACCTTC
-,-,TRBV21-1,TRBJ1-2,CASSKGLRDYGYTF,TGTGCCAGCAGCAAAGGTCTTCGGGACTATGGCTACACCTTC
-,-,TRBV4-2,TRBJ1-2,CASSLDPIVYGYTF,TGTGCCAGCAGCCTAGACCCAATCGTCTATGGCTACACCTTC
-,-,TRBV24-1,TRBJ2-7,CATSSRDTLNEQYF,TGTGCCACCTCCTCCCGGGACACCTTGAACGAGCAGTACTTC
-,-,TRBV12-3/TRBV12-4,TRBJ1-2,CASSLVANYGYTF,TGTGCCAGCAGTTTAGTAGCTAACTATGGCTACACCTTC
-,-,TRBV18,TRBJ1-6,CASSTAGTNNSPLHF,TGTGCCAGCTCAACTGCCGGGACGAATAATTCACCCCTCCACTTT
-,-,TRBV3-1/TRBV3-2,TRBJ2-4,CASSQDPRNIQYF,TGTGCCAGCAGCCAAGACCCGAGAAACATTCAGTACTTC
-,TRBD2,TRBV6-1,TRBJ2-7,CASSANLAGGSYEQYF,TGTGCCAGCAGTGCGAACCTAGCGGGGGGTTCCTACGAGCAGTACTTC
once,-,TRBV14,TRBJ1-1,CASSHSRTEAFF,TGTGCCAGCAGCCACTCAAGGACTGAAGCTTTCTTT
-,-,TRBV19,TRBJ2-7,CASSMGMGYEQYF,TGTGCCAGTAGTATGGGGATGGGGTACGAGCAGTACTTC
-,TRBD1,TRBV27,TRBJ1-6,CASSFNRGNSPLHF,TGTGCCAGCAGTTTTAACAGGGGGAATTCACCCCTCCACTTT
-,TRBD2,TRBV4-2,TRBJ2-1,CPSSHEGGGEYNEQFF,TGTCCCAGCAGCCACGAAGGCGGGGGGGAGTACAATGAGCAGTTCTTC